A selection of T cell receptor beta chains follows, all from one sample in a study of control samples from healthy donors and cancer patients. The protocol was immunoSEQ multiplex PCR, while the TCRdb copy is restricted to in-frame clones and leaves out a portion. The sample gives around 130,000 clones, just under 90% of which show up once; over 6.5% is in the top ten. Material: PBMCs. Every receptor here comes from a man aged 45-65 years with head and neck cancer. Both conserved end residues are part of each CDR3. The D gene is left open where the match is weak. A clone size is listed for some rows: how often the clone was seen (once, few, many), or a class if it is expanded.

d_call: NA; v_call: TRBV5-1; j_call: TRBJ2-3; clone_size: NA; cdr3_aa: CASSFDGKDTQYF; cdr3_nt: TGCGCCAGCAGCTTCGACGGTAAAGATACGCAGTATTTT
d_call: NA; v_call: TRBV6-1; j_call: TRBJ2-7; clone_size: NA; cdr3_aa: CASSESPGQGSSYEQYF; cdr3_nt: TGTGCCAGCAGTGAATCCCCCGGGCAGGGGAGCTCCTACGAGCAGTACTTC
d_call: NA; v_call: TRBV5-4; j_call: TRBJ1-5; clone_size: NA; cdr3_aa: CASSNFPGGNQPQHF; cdr3_nt: TGTGCCAGCAGCAACTTCCCGGGGGGGAATCAGCCCCAGCATTTT
d_call: NA; v_call: TRBV4-1; j_call: TRBJ2-6; clone_size: NA; cdr3_aa: CASSQDREGKPIGSGANVLTF; cdr3_nt: TGCGCCAGCAGCCAAGATCGGGAAGGGAAGCCGATAGGCTCTGGGGCCAACGTCCTGACTTTC
d_call: NA; v_call: TRBV27; j_call: TRBJ1-3; clone_size: NA; cdr3_aa: CASSLRGSGNTIYF; cdr3_nt: TGTGCCAGCAGTTTAAGGGGGAGTGGAAACACCATATATTTT
d_call: NA; v_call: TRBV9; j_call: TRBJ1-1; clone_size: NA; cdr3_aa: CASSVAGAEAFF; cdr3_nt: TGTGCCAGCAGCGTAGCGGGGGCTGAAGCTTTCTTT
d_call: TRBD2; v_call: TRBV6-5; j_call: TRBJ2-7; clone_size: few; cdr3_aa: CASSYRRGGEQYF; cdr3_nt: TGTGCCAGCAGTTACAGGCGGGGGGGCGAGCAGTACTTC
d_call: NA; v_call: TRBV2; j_call: TRBJ1-5; clone_size: NA; cdr3_aa: CASMGSLNQPQHF; cdr3_nt: TGTGCCAGCATGGGCTCTCTAAATCAGCCCCAGCATTTT
d_call: NA; v_call: TRBV2; j_call: TRBJ2-5; clone_size: NA; cdr3_aa: CASRRRGAQETQYF; cdr3_nt: TGTGCCAGCAGAAGGCGCGGGGCACAAGAGACCCAGTACTTC
d_call: TRBD1; v_call: TRBV27; j_call: TRBJ1-1; clone_size: NA; cdr3_aa: CASSLQGAGMNTEAFF; cdr3_nt: TGTGCCAGCAGTCTACAGGGGGCCGGAATGAACACTGAAGCTTTCTTT
d_call: TRBD1; v_call: TRBV10-3; j_call: TRBJ2-4; clone_size: NA; cdr3_aa: CAIRNPETGGSKNIQYF; cdr3_nt: TGTGCCATCAGGAACCCGGAGACAGGGGGTTCCAAAAACATTCAGTACTTC